This is a list of T cell receptor beta chains from one sample in a study of cytomegalovirus exposure and HLA in healthy donors. Sequencing used immunoSEQ multiplex PCR; TCRdb keeps in-frame clones, though not all of them. The table lists 190,000 or so clones, around 83% of them singletons, with around 9.6% in the top ten. Sequencing was carried out using PBMCs. Source of these receptors: a woman in her fifties or sixties in good health and CMV-seropositive. Each CDR3 is given with its conserved first and last residue. D genes are given only for firm matches. Clone size is not always given. Where it is, it says once, few, many or a class for expanded clones.

len: 13
v_gene: TRBV6-4
d_gene: NA
j_gene: TRBJ1-1
abundance: NA
CDR3aa: CASSEEANTEAFF
CDR3nt: TGTGCCAGCAGTGAAGAGGCGAACACTGAAGCTTTCTTT

len: 15
v_gene: TRBV7-3
d_gene: NA
j_gene: TRBJ2-7
abundance: NA
CDR3aa: CASSATGSPFYEQYF
CDR3nt: TGTGCCAGCAGCGCCACAGGGAGTCCCTTCTACGAGCAGTACTTC

len: 16
v_gene: TRBV7-2
d_gene: NA
j_gene: TRBJ2-1
abundance: NA
CDR3aa: CASSLMASDSYNEQFF
CDR3nt: TGTGCCAGCAGCTTAATGGCGAGCGACTCCTACAATGAGCAGTTCTTC

len: 17
v_gene: TRBV27
d_gene: NA
j_gene: TRBJ1-5
abundance: NA
CDR3aa: CASSPRLGGASNQPQHF
CDR3nt: TGTGCCAGCAGTCCGCGGCTTGGGGGGGCGAGCAATCAGCCCCAGCATTTT

len: 15
v_gene: TRBV5-1
d_gene: TRBD1
j_gene: TRBJ1-4
abundance: NA
CDR3aa: CASSSGTATNEKLFF
CDR3nt: TGCGCCAGCAGCTCTGGGACAGCAACTAATGAAAAACTGTTTTTT

len: 14
v_gene: TRBV5-1
d_gene: TRBD1
j_gene: TRBJ1-1
abundance: NA
CDR3aa: CASSSGNRGTEAFF
CDR3nt: TGCGCCAGCAGCTCAGGCAACAGGGGAACTGAAGCTTTCTTT

len: 15
v_gene: TRBV5-5
d_gene: NA
j_gene: TRBJ1-4
abundance: NA
CDR3aa: CASSRGDINNEKLFF
CDR3nt: TGTGCCAGCAGCCGGGGGGACATCAACAATGAAAAACTGTTTTTT

len: 15
v_gene: TRBV7-5
d_gene: NA
j_gene: TRBJ2-7
abundance: NA
CDR3aa: CARTTEGDPTYEQYF
CDR3nt: TGTGCCAGAACCACCGAGGGGGACCCGACCTACGAGCAGTACTTC

len: 15
v_gene: TRBV5-6
d_gene: TRBD2
j_gene: TRBJ2-7
abundance: NA
CDR3aa: CASGFSGGYSYEQYF
CDR3nt: TGTGCCAGCGGATTTAGCGGGGGATACTCCTACGAGCAGTACTTC

len: 16
v_gene: TRBV2
d_gene: NA
j_gene: TRBJ2-3
abundance: NA
CDR3aa: CASSERTRDSTDTQYF
CDR3nt: TGTGCCAGCAGTGAACGGACTCGAGATAGCACAGATACGCAGTATTTT

len: 13
v_gene: TRBV6-5
d_gene: NA
j_gene: TRBJ1-6
abundance: few
CDR3aa: CASSLVGNSPLHF
CDR3nt: TGTGCCAGCAGTTTGGTGGGCAATTCACCCCTCCACTTT

len: 14
v_gene: TRBV6-5
d_gene: NA
j_gene: TRBJ1-5
abundance: NA
CDR3aa: CASSPGHSNQPQHF
CDR3nt: TGTGCCAGCAGTCCGGGACATAGCAATCAGCCCCAGCATTTT

len: 16
v_gene: TRBV7-9
d_gene: TRBD1
j_gene: TRBJ2-1
abundance: NA
CDR3aa: CASSSYRGPYYNEQFF
CDR3nt: TGTGCCAGCAGCTCCTACAGGGGACCTTACTACAATGAGCAGTTCTTC

len: 15
v_gene: TRBV5-6
d_gene: TRBD1
j_gene: TRBJ2-3
abundance: NA
CDR3aa: CASSTGQGGTDTQYF
CDR3nt: TGTGCCAGCAGCACCGGACAGGGGGGGACAGATACGCAGTATTTT

len: 14
v_gene: TRBV6-5
d_gene: NA
j_gene: TRBJ1-1
abundance: NA
CDR3aa: CASSPGGMNTEAFF
CDR3nt: TGTGCCAGCAGCCCGGGGGGCATGAACACTGAAGCTTTCTTT

len: 13
v_gene: TRBV6-1
d_gene: TRBD2
j_gene: TRBJ2-3
abundance: NA
CDR3aa: CASSPGLLMPQYF
CDR3nt: TGTGCCAGCAGTCCGGGACTACTAATGCCGCAGTATTTT